This TCR beta chain was recovered during a study of shared T cell receptors in the human thymus. Assay: immunoSEQ multiplex PCR; the TCRdb copy retains only in-frame clones and omits some. The profile shows about 610,000 clones, roughly 88% of them singletons. The same data also went into a second study, on human thymus T cells. From that study: Infants served as donors; they were healthy and Finnish and were having corrective surgery for congenital heart defects. Thymic tissue was derived from resections collected during corrective heart surgery. The authors found apparently biased V and J gene usage in thymic and blood repertoires. Thymic TCR repertoires of unrelated people reportedly overlapped highly.

The sample was thymocytes. This TCR derives from a boy less than two years old with a congenital heart defect.

In nucleotides, the CDR3 is TGTGCCAGCAGTCCTCAGGCTAGCACAGATACGCAGTATTTT. Its protein product is CASSPQASTDTQYF. The gene calls are TRBV6-5 and TRBJ2-3, with D uncertain. Germline CDR1 reads MNHEY; CDR2 reads SVGAGI. Trimming took off 5 bases at V and 0 bases at J, with 9 bases between the two ends. The CDR3 is 14 amino acids.